Below, 17 T cell receptor beta chains from the same sample are listed, as sequenced in a study of blood T cell repertoires in COVID-19. Here immunoSEQ multiplex PCR was the method, and the copy in TCRdb shows in-frame clones only, minus some. The table has some 530,000 clones, approximately 86% seen once. Sequencing was performed on PBMCs or T cells enriched from blood (not recorded which). Receptor source: a woman aged 55 to 70 who had recovered from COVID-19.

The CDR3 sequence: CASSPGTGDEGEKLFF. In DNA, the CDR3 is TGTGCCAGCAGTCCCGGGACAGGGGATGAGGGTGAAAAACTGTTTTTT. J is TRBJ1-4 and V is TRBV27, with TRBD1 matching over 10 bases. J gave up 7 bases and V 5 bases, and 10 bases lay outside the gene matches. The CDR3 totals 16 residues. Germline lookup yields CDR1 MNHEY and CDR2 SMNVEV (reference sequence).

This chain uses TRBV12-3 or TRBV12-4 with TRBJ2-1; D gene unclear. The V end lost 6 bases, the J end lost 5 bases, and 8 bases lay between the germline ends. The CDR3 is 12 residues long. DNA for the CDR3: TGTGCCAGCAGCCCTACGGACAATGAGCAGTTCTTC. It translates to CASSPTDNEQFF.

Concerning this clone itself: Other nucleotide sequences from this sample produce the same CDR3. The rearrangement uses TRBV10-3 and TRBJ1-2, with D uncertain. This CDR3 has 12 amino acids. Germline CDR1 and CDR2: ENHRY and SYGVKD. V lost 2 bases and J 7 bases, leaving 8 bases between the germline ends. The CDR3 region is CAISEGGGGYTF. DNA for the CDR3: TGTGCCATCAGTGAGGGCGGCGGTGGCTACACCTTC.

This clone was counted once. The V and J genes are TRBV18 and TRBJ1-3; no firm D call. CDR3 size: 16 residues. V was clipped by 3 bases and J by 2 bases, with 14 bases between them. Germline-derived CDR1 and CDR2 are KGHSH and LQKENI. CDR3 nucleotide sequence: TGTGCCAGCTCACCGATGGGGAGGATAACTGGAAACACCATATATTTT. It encodes CASSPMGRITGNTIYF.

This chain links TRBV7-2 with TRBJ2-3; D unresolved. Looked up from germline, CDR1 is SGHTA and CDR2 is FQGNSA. Trimming shortened V by 5 bases and J by 1 base, and 10 bases separated the two germline ends. The CDR3 is 14 residues long. The CDR3 loop reads CASSTKLGTDTQYF. CDR3 DNA sequence: TGTGCCAGCAGCACAAAGCTAGGCACAGATACGCAGTATTTT.

The rearrangement uses TRBV12-2 and TRBJ1-1; TRBD1, the D gene given by the table, was not confirmed from the DNA. TRBV12-2 is flagged as a pseudogene. CDR3 length: 14 residues. The CDR3 spells CASRPGQGNTEAFF. CDR3 coding DNA: TGTGCAAGTCGACCAGGACAGGGGAACACTGAAGCTTTCTTT.

V gene TRBV30 combines with J gene TRBJ1-3; 9 positions match TRBD1. The germline V gene encodes CDR1 GTSNPN and CDR2 SVGIG (reference sequence). The CDR3 spans 14 residues. The ends lost 6 bases at V and 4 bases at J; junction bases unmatched: 7. The CDR3 DNA reads TGTGCCTGTACACAGGGGGCTTACGGAAACACCATATATTTT. Translation: CACTQGAYGNTIYF. Complete variable domain (other parts from reference TRBV30 and TRBJ1-3): SQTIHQWPATLVQPVGSPLSLECTVEGTSNPNLYWYRQAAGRGLQLLFYSVGIGQISSEVPQNLSASRPQDRQFILSSKKLLLSDSGFYLCACTQGAYGNTIYFGEGSWLTVV.

V and J are TRBV29-1 and TRBJ1-2; 7 bases map to TRBD1. V lost 5 bases to trimming and J lost 6 bases; unmatched junction nucleotides: 3. The germline CDR1 and CDR2 sequences are SQVTM and ANQGSEA. CDR3 length: 11 amino acids. The CDR3 bases are TGCAGCGTTAGGGGGCAGGATGGCTACACCTTC. Its translation is CSVRGQDGYTF.

The J gene is TRBJ1-5, the V gene TRBV19, with 10 bases lining up with TRBD1. Germline trimming cut 7 bases from V and 3 bases from J; bases unmatched to any gene: 3. There are 14 residues in the CDR3. Germline V lookup: CDR1 LNHDA, CDR2 SQIVND (reference sequence). The CDR3 protein is CASTDRGHNQPQHF. The CDR3 bases are TGTGCCAGTACCGACAGGGGGCACAATCAGCCCCAGCATTTT.

The chain joins TRBV5-1 to TRBJ1-2, with 8 positions matching TRBD1. The CDR3 has 15 residues. The germline CDR1 and CDR2 sequences are SGHRS and YFSETQ. The ends lost 3 bases at V and 4 bases at J; junction bases unmatched: 8. This CDR3 reads CASSSAGGGGYGYTF. The CDR3 DNA is TGCGCCAGCAGCTCCGCAGGGGGCGGAGGCTATGGCTACACCTTC.

This sequence joins TRBV20-1 and TRBJ1-4, with D unclear. Trimming took off 3 bases at V and 4 bases at J, with 12 bases between the two ends. Per the germline V gene, CDR1 is DFQATT and CDR2 is SNEGSKA (reference sequence). This CDR3 contains 14 residues. The CDR3 reads CSASHRVLNEKLFF. In DNA form, the CDR3 reads TGCAGTGCTAGTCACCGGGTTCTTAATGAAAAACTGTTTTTT.

The chain uses TRBV9 and TRBJ2-7; 8 bases map to TRBD2. The CDR3 covers 14 residues. The V and J ends lost 4 bases and 6 bases, in that order; junction bases with no gene match: 9. The V gene's germline CDR1 is SGDLS and CDR2 YYNGEE. The CDR3 reads CASSSGTRGAEQYF. CDR3 bases: TGTGCCAGCAGCTCTGGGACTAGAGGGGCCGAGCAGTACTTC.

The chain couples TRBV30 to TRBJ1-6, with D perhaps TRBD1 (5 bases). Trimming pared 5 bases from V and 7 bases from J, leaving 12 bases between. Germline V lookup: CDR1 GTSNPN, CDR2 SVGIG (reference sequence). The CDR3 spans 13 residues. Here the CDR3 DNA reads TGTGCCTGGGGGGACTGGAGGAATTCACCCCTCCACTTT. Translated, it gives CAWGDWRNSPLHF.

This clone was found a few times. The V and J genes are TRBV24-1 and TRBJ1-4, with 10 bases fitting TRBD1. Germline V gene data show CDR1 as KGHDR and CDR2 as SFDVKD. Trimming took 3 bases from V and 3 from J; bases not matched to a gene: 0. CDR3 size: 15 residues. The CDR3 DNA reads as TGTGCCACCAGTGATGGGACAGGGGCTAATGAAAAACTGTTTTTT. It specifies CATSDGTGANEKLFF.

V usage is TRBV7-6 and J usage is TRBJ2-7; 10 bases are shared with TRBD2. The germline V gene encodes CDR1 SGHVS and CDR2 FNYEAQ. The CDR3 extends over 16 amino acids. J lost 3 bases, V lost 3 bases, and 8 bases had no gene match. This chain's CDR3 is CASSFQAGGLLYEQYF. The CDR3 bases are TGTGCCAGCAGCTTCCAAGCGGGGGGGCTTCTCTACGAGCAGTACTTC.

The rearrangement uses TRBV7-2 and TRBJ1-3; 10 bases align to TRBD1. Germline loops: CDR1 SGHTA, CDR2 FQGNSA. This CDR3 has 18 amino acids. Trimming took 1 base from V and 5 from J; bases not matched to a gene: 11. The CDR3 sequence is CASSLVRTGTGARNTIYF. DNA for the CDR3: TGTGCCAGCAGCTTAGTGAGAACCGGGACAGGGGCACGAAACACCATATATTTT.

The chain recombines TRBV5-1 with TRBJ1-2; D unclear. This CDR3 has 15 amino acids. CDR1 is SGHRS, CDR2 YFSETQ, per germline. V was trimmed by 0 bases and J by 2 bases, leaving 11 bases between them. CDR3 protein: CASSLGQTLNYGYTF. The CDR3 DNA follows: TGCGCCAGCAGCTTGGGGCAGACTTTAAACTATGGCTACACCTTC.